These 8 T cell receptor beta chains originate from one sample sequenced in a study of cytotoxic CD8 clonotypes in ibrutinib-treated CLL. The method was immunoSEQ multiplex PCR; TCRdb's version includes in-frame clones alone and lacks a portion of them. Altogether about 70,000 clones are present, 90% being singletons, with the ten largest covering just over 3%. The sequences come from PBMCs, collected after 12 months of ibrutinib treatment. The receptors were sampled from a human donor with chronic lymphocytic leukemia.

Comment on this clone: A read error may produce the germline difference seen at one junction end. The chain employs TRBV10-3 and TRBJ1-1, with a tentative D call TRBD1 (5 bases). This CDR3 region has 13 residues. CDR1 is ENHRY, CDR2 SYGVKD, per germline. CDR3 coding DNA: TGTGCCATCGGTGAGGGGACGAACACTGAAGCTTTCTTT. Translating it yields CAIGEGTNTEAFF.

The genes are TRBV5-1 and TRBJ2-6, with 7 bases that match TRBD1. The CDR3 has 17 amino acids. Germline CDR1 reads SGHRS; CDR2 reads YFSETQ. V gave up 4 bases and J gave up 2 bases; unmatched junction bases: 9. The CDR3 loop reads CASSTGTQGAGANVLTF. CDR3 bases: TGCGCCAGCAGCACGGGGACCCAGGGGGCTGGGGCCAACGTCCTGACTTTC.

The chain joins TRBV27 to TRBJ1-4; TRBD1 is a possible D gene (6 bases). Germline lookup yields CDR1 MNHEY and CDR2 SMNVEV (reference sequence). V lost 2 bases to trimming and J lost 8 bases, with 18 bases between them. CDR3 length: 16 residues. The CDR3 protein is CASSLSRGGAWEKLFF. The CDR3 nucleotides are TGTGCCAGCAGTTTAAGTCGGGGGGGCGCATGGGAAAAACTGTTTTTT.

V usage is TRBV19 and J usage is TRBJ2-1, with D perhaps TRBD2 (6 bases). The CDR3 contains 11 residues. CDR1 and CDR2 (germline): LNHDA, SQIVND (reference sequence). CDR3 bases: TGTGCTGGAGGGGACTACAATGAGCAGTTCTTC. It encodes CAGGDYNEQFF.

V usage is TRBV5-1 and J usage is TRBJ2-3; 7 bases are a match to TRBD2. The V gene's germline CDR1 is SGHRS and CDR2 YFSETQ. The CDR3 runs to 14 residues. J was trimmed by 3 bases and V by 3 bases; bases with no gene match: 4. CDR3 in DNA: TGCGCCAGCAGCTGGGTGGGGGGGACAGATACGCAGTATTTT. It specifies CASSWVGGTDTQYF.

The V and J genes are TRBV9 and TRBJ1-1; 7 positions agree with TRBD1. Germline assignment: CDR1 SGDLS and CDR2 YYNGEE. After removal of 4 bases from V and 8 bases from J, the junction contained 8 bases not matched to a gene. The CDR3 is 13 residues long. CDR3 residues: CASSQNSDREAFF. CDR3 DNA sequence: TGTGCCAGCAGCCAGAACTCGGACAGGGAAGCTTTCTTT.

V usage is TRBV7-9 and J usage is TRBJ2-1; a weak D match, TRBD2 (6 bases). From germline, CDR1 is SEHNR and CDR2 FQNEAQ (reference sequence). Trimming left V 5 bases short and J 2 bases short, with 13 bases between. CDR3 length equals 15 residues. CDR3 nucleotide sequence: TGTGCCAGCAGCCCAGGGACTGACCCCTACAATGAGCAGTTCTTC. Translating gives CASSPGTDPYNEQFF. The whole variable domain, filled in from reference TRBV7-9 and TRBJ2-1, reads DTGVSQNPRHKITKRGQNVTFRCDPISEHNRLYWYRQTLGQGPEFLTYFQNEAQLEKSRLLSDRFSAERPKGSFSTLEIQRTEQGDSAMYLCASSPGTDPYNEQFFGPGTRLTVL.

The chain recombines TRBV18 with TRBJ2-5; no clear D gene. The length of the CDR3 is 13 residues. Trimming took off 2 bases at V and 1 base at J, with 5 bases between the two ends. Per the germline V gene, CDR1 is KGHSH and CDR2 is LQKENI. The CDR3 region is CASSPGLQETQYF. The DNA of the CDR3 is TGTGCCAGCTCACCAGGGCTCCAAGAGACCCAGTACTTC.